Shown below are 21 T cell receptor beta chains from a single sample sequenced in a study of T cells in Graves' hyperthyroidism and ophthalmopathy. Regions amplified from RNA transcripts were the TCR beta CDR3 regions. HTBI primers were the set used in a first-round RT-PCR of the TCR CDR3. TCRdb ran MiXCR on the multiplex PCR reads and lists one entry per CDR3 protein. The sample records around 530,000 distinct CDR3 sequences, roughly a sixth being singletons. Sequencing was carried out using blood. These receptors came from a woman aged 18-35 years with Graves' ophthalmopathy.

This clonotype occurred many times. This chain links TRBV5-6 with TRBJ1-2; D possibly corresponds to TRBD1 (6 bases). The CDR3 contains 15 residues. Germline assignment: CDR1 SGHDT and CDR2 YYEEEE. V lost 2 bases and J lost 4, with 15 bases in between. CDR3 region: CASSLGTGAVYGYTF. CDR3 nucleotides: TGTGCCAGCAGCTTAGGTACGGGGGCGGTCTATGGCTACACCTTC.

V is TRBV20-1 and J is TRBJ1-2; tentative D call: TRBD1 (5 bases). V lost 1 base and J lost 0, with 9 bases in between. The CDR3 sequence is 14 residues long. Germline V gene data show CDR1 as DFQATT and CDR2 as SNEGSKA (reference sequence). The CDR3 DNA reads TGCAGTGCTAGAGGGGGGACTTCTAACTATGGCTACACCTTC. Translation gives CSARGGTSNYGYTF.

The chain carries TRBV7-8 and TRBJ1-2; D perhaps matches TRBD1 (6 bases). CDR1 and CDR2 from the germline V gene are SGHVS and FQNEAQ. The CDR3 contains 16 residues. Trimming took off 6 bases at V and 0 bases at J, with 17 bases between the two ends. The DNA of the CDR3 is TGTGCCAGCAGAAGGACAGCTTTGGGGACTAACTATGGCTACACCTTC. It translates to CASRRTALGTNYGYTF.

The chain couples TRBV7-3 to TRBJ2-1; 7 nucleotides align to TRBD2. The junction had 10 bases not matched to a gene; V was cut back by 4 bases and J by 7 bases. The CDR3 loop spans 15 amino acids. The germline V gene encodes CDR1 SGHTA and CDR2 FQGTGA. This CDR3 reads CASSSEPSGRNEQFF. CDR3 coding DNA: TGTGCCAGCAGCTCGGAGCCTAGCGGCCGGAATGAGCAGTTCTTC.

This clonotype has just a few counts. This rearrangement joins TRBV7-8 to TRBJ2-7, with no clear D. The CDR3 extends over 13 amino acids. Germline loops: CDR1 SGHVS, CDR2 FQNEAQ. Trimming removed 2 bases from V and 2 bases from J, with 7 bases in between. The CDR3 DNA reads TGTGCCAGCAGCTTAACAGCAGCCTACGAGCAGTACTTC. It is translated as CASSLTAAYEQYF.

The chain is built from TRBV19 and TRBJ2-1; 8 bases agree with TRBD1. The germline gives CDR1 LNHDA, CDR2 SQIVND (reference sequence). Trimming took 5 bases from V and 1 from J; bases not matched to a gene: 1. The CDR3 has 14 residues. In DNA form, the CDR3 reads TGTGCCAGTAGTCGACAGGGGTCCTACAATGAGCAGTTCTTC. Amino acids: CASSRQGSYNEQFF.

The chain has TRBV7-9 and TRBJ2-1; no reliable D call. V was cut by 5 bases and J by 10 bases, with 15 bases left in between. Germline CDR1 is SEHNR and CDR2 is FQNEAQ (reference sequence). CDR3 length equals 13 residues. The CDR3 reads CASSGNLGGEQFF. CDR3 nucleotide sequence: TGTGCCAGCAGCGGGAACCTGGGCGGCGAGCAGTTCTTC.

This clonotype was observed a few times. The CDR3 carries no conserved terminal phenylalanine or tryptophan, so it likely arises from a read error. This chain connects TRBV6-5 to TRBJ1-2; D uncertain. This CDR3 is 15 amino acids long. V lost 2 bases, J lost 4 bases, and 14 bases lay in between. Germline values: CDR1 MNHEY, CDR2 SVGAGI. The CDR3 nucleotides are TGTGCCAGCAGTTACGCCGGCCCGGGAATCTATGGCTACACCATC. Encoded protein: CASSYAGPGIYGYTI.

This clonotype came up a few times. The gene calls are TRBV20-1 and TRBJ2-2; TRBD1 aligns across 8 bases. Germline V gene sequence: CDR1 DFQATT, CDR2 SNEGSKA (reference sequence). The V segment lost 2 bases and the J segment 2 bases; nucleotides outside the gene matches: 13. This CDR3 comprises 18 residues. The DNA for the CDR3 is TGCAGTGCTAGACCCTCCACGGGACAGGTCATAAACACCGGGGAGCTGTTTTTT. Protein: CSARPSTGQVINTGELFF.

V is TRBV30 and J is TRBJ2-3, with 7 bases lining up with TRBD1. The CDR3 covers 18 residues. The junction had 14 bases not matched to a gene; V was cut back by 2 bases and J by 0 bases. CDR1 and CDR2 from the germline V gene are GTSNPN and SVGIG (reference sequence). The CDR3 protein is CAWSLQPRTGTSTDTQYF. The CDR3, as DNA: TGTGCCTGGAGTCTCCAGCCCAGGACAGGAACCAGCACAGATACGCAGTATTTT.

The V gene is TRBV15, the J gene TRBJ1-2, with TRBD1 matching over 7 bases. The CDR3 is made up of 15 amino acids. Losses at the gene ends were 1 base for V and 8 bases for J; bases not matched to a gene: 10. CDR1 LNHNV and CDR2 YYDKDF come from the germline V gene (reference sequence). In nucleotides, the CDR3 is TGTGCCACCAGCAGAGCCGACGCCAGGGGGATAGGCTACACCTTC. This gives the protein CATSRADARGIGYTF.

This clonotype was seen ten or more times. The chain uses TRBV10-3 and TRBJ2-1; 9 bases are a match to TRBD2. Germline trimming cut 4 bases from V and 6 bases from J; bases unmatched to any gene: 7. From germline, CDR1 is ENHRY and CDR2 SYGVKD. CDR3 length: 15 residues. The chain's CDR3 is CAISGGAGGPNEQFF. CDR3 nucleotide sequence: TGTGCCATCAGTGGCGGGGCGGGGGGGCCCAATGAGCAGTTCTTC.

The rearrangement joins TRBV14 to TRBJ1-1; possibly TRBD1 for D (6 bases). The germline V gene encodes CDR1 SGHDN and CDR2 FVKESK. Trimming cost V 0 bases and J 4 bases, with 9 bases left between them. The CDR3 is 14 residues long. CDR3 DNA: TGTGCCAGCAGCCAAGATAGGGGGATCACTGAAGCTTTCTTT. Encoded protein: CASSQDRGITEAFF.

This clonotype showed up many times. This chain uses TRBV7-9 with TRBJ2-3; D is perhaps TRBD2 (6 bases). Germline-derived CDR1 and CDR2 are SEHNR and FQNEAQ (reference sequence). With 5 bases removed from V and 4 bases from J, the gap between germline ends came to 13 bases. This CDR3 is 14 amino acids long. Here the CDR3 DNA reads TGTGCCAGCAGCGAGGGACTTCTGGCAGATACGCAGTATTTT. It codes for CASSEGLLADTQYF.

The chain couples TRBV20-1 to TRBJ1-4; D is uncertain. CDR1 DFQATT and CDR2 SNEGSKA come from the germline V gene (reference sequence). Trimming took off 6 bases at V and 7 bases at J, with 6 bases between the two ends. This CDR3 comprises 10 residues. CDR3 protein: CSARSEKLFF. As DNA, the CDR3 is TGCAGTGCGAGGTCTGAAAAACTGTTTTTT.

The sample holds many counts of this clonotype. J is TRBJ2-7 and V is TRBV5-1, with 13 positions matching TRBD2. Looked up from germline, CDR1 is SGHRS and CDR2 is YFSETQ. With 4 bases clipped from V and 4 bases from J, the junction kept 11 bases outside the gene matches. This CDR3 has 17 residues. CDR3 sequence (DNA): TGCGCCAGCAGCCGACTAGCGGGGGGCTTCTTGAGTTACGAGCAGTACTTC. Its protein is CASSRLAGGFLSYEQYF.

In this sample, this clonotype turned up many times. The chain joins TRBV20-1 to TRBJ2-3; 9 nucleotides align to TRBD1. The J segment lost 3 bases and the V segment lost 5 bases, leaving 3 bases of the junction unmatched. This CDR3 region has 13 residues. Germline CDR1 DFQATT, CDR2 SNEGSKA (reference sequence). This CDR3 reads CSASGQGTDTQYF. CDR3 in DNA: TGCAGTGCTTCCGGACAGGGGACAGATACGCAGTATTTT.

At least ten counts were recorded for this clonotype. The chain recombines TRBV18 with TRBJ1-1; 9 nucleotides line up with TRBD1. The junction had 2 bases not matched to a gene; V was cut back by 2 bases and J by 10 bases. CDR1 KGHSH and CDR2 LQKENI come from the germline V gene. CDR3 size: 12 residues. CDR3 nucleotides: TGTGCCAGCTCACCAAAGGACAGGGGAGCTTTCTTT. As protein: CASSPKDRGAFF.

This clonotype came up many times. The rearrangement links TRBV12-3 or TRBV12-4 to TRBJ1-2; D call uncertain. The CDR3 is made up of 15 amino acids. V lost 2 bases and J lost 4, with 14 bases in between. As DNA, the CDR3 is TGTGCCAGCAGTTTATCAGGCGGGCAGACCTATGGCTACACCTTC. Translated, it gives CASSLSGGQTYGYTF.

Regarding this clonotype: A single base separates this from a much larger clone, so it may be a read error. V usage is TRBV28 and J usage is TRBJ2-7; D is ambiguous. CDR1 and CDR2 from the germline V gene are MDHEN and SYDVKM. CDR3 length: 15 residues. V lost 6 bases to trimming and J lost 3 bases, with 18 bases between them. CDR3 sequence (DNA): TGTGCCAGCAGCCCCTTATTGAGGCGCTACTACGAGCAGTACTTC. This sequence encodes CASSPLLRRYYEQYF.

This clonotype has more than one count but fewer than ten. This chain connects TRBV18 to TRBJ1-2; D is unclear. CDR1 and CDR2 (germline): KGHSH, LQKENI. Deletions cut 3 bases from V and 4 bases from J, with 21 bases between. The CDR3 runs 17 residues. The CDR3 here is CASSPGTGPLIVYGYTF. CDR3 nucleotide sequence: TGTGCCAGCTCACCGGGTACGGGCCCACTGATCGTCTATGGCTACACCTTC.